The 22 T cell receptor beta chains listed next were all sequenced from one sample in a study of early T cells in non-severe SARS-CoV-2 infection. TCRdb recomputed calls from the 5' RACE reads with MiXCR, one row per CDR3 protein. The sample records tens of thousands of distinct CDR3 sequences, about 5.9% being singletons. The specimen comprised whole blood, sampled at baseline. Source of these receptors: an adult who was a healthcare worker with PCR-confirmed SARS-CoV-2 infection or an uninfected control (not recorded which).

This clonotype came up many times. V gene TRBV28 combines with J gene TRBJ2-3, with a weak D call TRBD2 (6 bases). The CDR3 is made up of 9 amino acids. Trimming left V 11 bases short and J 6 bases short, with 6 bases between. Germline CDR1 reads MDHEN; CDR2 reads SYDVKM. The CDR3: CAAGDTQYF. The CDR3 nucleotides are TGTGCCGCGGGGGATACGCAGTATTTT. The entire variable domain, with the rest obtained from reference TRBV28 and TRBJ2-3, is as follows: DVKVTQSSRYLVKRTGEKVFLECVQDMDHENMFWYRQDPGLGLRLIYFSYDVKMKEKGDIPEGYSVSREKKERFSLILESASTNQTSMYLCAAGDTQYFGPGTRLTVL.

This clonotype was observed a few times. The rearrangement uses TRBV5-1 and TRBJ2-7; weak D call: TRBD1 (5 bases). CDR1 is SGHRS and CDR2 is YFSETQ in the germline V gene. V lost 4 bases to trimming and J lost 5 bases, with 19 bases between them. This CDR3 spans 15 amino acids. This CDR3 reads CASSAQPGKEHEQYF. The CDR3 DNA follows: TGCGCCAGCAGCGCGCAGCCAGGGAAGGAGCACGAGCAGTACTTC.

This clonotype was found many times. CDR3 sequence: CASSFLDRADQPQHF. The CDR3 DNA reads as TGTGCCAGCAGTTTCTTAGACAGGGCGGACCAGCCCCAGCATTTT. The V and J genes are TRBV28 and TRBJ1-5; 7 bases match TRBD1. CDR1 and CDR2 (germline): MDHEN, SYDVKM. J was trimmed by 7 bases and V by 3 bases; bases with no gene match: 9. The CDR3 contains 15 residues.

This clonotype was seen repeatedly, ten times or more. The chain has TRBV4-2 and TRBJ2-4; D unclear. Trimming removed 0 bases at V and 7 bases at J, with 7 bases between. The CDR3 contains 13 residues. Germline CDR1 is LGHNA and CDR2 is YNFKEQ. The CDR3 spells CASSQEESNIQYF. In DNA form, the CDR3 reads TGTGCCAGCAGCCAAGAGGAGTCTAACATTCAGTACTTC.

The genes are TRBV7-9 and TRBJ2-1; possibly TRBD1 or TRBD2 for D (5 bases each). CDR1 SEHNR and CDR2 FQNEAQ come from the germline V gene (reference sequence). The V and J ends lost 2 bases and 3 bases respectively, with 11 bases between them. This CDR3 has 15 residues. The CDR3 sequence: CASSLRGEIYNEQFF. CDR3 nucleotides: TGTGCCAGCAGCTTAAGAGGGGAAATCTACAATGAGCAGTTCTTC.

The sample holds many counts of this clonotype. The rearrangement joins TRBV7-9 to TRBJ1-2; 10 bases are a match to TRBD1. This CDR3 has 15 residues. V trimming: 3 bases; J trimming: 8 bases; junction bases outside the gene matches: 9. Germline V gives CDR1 SEHNR, CDR2 FQNEAQ (reference sequence). CDR3 loop: CASSLATGGGKGYTF. CDR3 sequence (DNA): TGTGCCAGCAGCTTGGCGACAGGGGGCGGAAAAGGCTACACCTTC.

This clonotype has just a few counts. This chain uses TRBV6-2 or TRBV6-3 with TRBJ1-3; 7 bases agree with TRBD1. J gave up 0 bases and V 7 bases, and 6 bases lay outside the gene matches. CDR1 and CDR2 from the germline V gene are MNHEY and SVGEGT. This CDR3 has 15 amino acids. The chain's CDR3 is CASTLTGTSGNTIYF. The CDR3 DNA reads as TGTGCCAGCACCCTGACAGGGACCTCTGGAAACACCATATATTTT.

This clonotype showed up just a few times. The CDR3 nucleotides read TGTGCCAGCAGTGAATCGGGCACCTATAATTCACCCCTCCACTTT. Amino acids: CASSESGTYNSPLHF. This chain connects TRBV2 to TRBJ1-6; D remains unclear. The CDR3 sequence is 15 residues long. V gave up 2 bases and J gave up 2 bases, with 7 bases separating them. Per germline, CDR1 SNHLY and CDR2 FYNNEI.

V gene TRBV12-3 or TRBV12-4 combines with J gene TRBJ2-5; D assignment may be TRBD1 or TRBD2 (5 bases each). CDR3 size: 15 residues. Deletions cut 5 bases from V and 1 base from J, with 14 bases between. The CDR3 DNA is TGTGCCAGCAGTATCCGGGACGGAATCCAAGAGACCCAGTACTTC. It yields the protein CASSIRDGIQETQYF.

The chain links TRBV19 to TRBJ1-5; no clear D gene. The V gene's germline CDR1 is LNHDA and CDR2 SQIVND (reference sequence). The V end lost 2 bases, the J end lost 3 bases, and 14 bases lay between the germline ends. There are 16 residues in the CDR3. The CDR3 here is CASSIQVGIDNQPQHF. The CDR3 DNA is TGTGCCAGTAGTATACAGGTAGGGATAGACAATCAGCCCCAGCATTTT.

V usage is TRBV21-1 and J usage is TRBJ1-1; the table assigns TRBD1, which was not confirmed against the DNA. TRBV21-1 is designated a pseudogene. The CDR3 has 16 amino acids. The CDR3 DNA sequence: TGTGCCAGCAGCAAAATTAGTCGGACAGAGAACACTGAAGCTTTCTTT. Translating it yields CASSKISRTENTEAFF.

This clonotype was picked up many times. The rearrangement joins TRBV12-3 or TRBV12-4 to TRBJ1-3; D unresolved. The CDR3 spans 15 residues. V was cut by 2 bases and J by 0 bases, with 8 bases left in between. The CDR3 sequence is CASSLSAYSGNTIYF. CDR3 DNA sequence: TGTGCCAGCAGTTTATCAGCGTACTCTGGAAACACCATATATTTT.

This clonotype was seen more than once but under ten times. The rearrangement joins TRBV6-6 to TRBJ1-5, with unresolved D. From germline, CDR1 is MNHNY and CDR2 SVGAGI (reference sequence). The CDR3 loop spans 16 amino acids. Trimming removed 10 bases at V and 0 bases at J, with 19 bases between. This CDR3 is CATDPRGRNSNQPQHF. The CDR3 region has the DNA TGTGCCACCGACCCTCGAGGTCGGAATAGCAATCAGCCCCAGCATTTT.

This clonotype was picked up many times. This rearrangement joins TRBV12-3 or TRBV12-4 to TRBJ1-6, with 7 bases that match TRBD1. CDR3 length equals 14 residues. V was clipped by 6 bases and J by 8 bases; unmatched bases: 7. The CDR3 nucleotides read TGTGCCAGCAGGACAGGGAGGCGGGATTCACCCCTCCACTTT. Translation: CASRTGRRDSPLHF.

This clonotype was observed many times. J is TRBJ2-1 and V is TRBV7-2; no clear D. The V gene's germline CDR1 is SGHTA and CDR2 FQGNSA. V was cut by 4 bases and J by 5 bases, with 9 bases left in between. The CDR3 covers 13 residues. CDR3 in amino acids: CASSYGSNNEQFF. DNA of the CDR3: TGTGCCAGCAGCTACGGGTCAAACAATGAGCAGTTCTTC.

This clonotype came up many times. The rearrangement uses TRBV28 and TRBJ2-1; D is unclear. The CDR3 has 16 residues. Germline CDR1 reads MDHEN; CDR2 reads SYDVKM. V lost 2 bases and J lost 0, with 11 bases in between. The CDR3 here is CASSLVTAYSYNEQFF. DNA for the CDR3: TGTGCCAGCAGTTTAGTTACAGCCTACTCCTACAATGAGCAGTTCTTC.

This clonotype has a handful of counts. V usage is TRBV28 and J usage is TRBJ2-4, with D possibly being TRBD2 (6 bases). CDR1 and CDR2 from the germline V gene are MDHEN and SYDVKM. This CDR3 is built from 16 residues. The ends were cut back, 4 bases at V and 1 base at J, with 14 bases in the middle. The CDR3 nucleotides read TGTGCCAGCAGTTCCCCCGGAGGGATGGCCAAAAACATTCAGTACTTC. Encoded protein: CASSSPGGMAKNIQYF.

There are a few counts of this clonotype. The gene calls are TRBV12-3 or TRBV12-4 and TRBJ1-6; the D is unclear. The CDR3 runs to 13 residues. The V end was cut by 6 bases, the J end by 9 bases, with 12 bases between. This chain's CDR3 is CASSPRITSPLHF. DNA of the CDR3: TGTGCCAGCAGCCCTCGGATCACTTCACCCCTCCACTTT.

The table lists this clonotype with many counts. The rearrangement links TRBV18 to TRBJ1-2; D ambiguous. The germline gives CDR1 KGHSH, CDR2 LQKENI. This CDR3 contains 13 residues. Trimming shortened V by 1 base and J by 8 bases, and 11 bases separated the two germline ends. CDR3 residues: CASSPQGGLGYTF. CDR3 bases: TGTGCCAGCTCACCACAGGGAGGGCTCGGCTACACCTTC. Complete variable domain (other parts from reference TRBV18 and TRBJ1-2): NAGVMQNPRHLVRRRGQEARLRCSPMKGHSHVYWYRQLPEEGLKFMVYLQKENIIDESGMPKERFSAEFPKEGPSILRIQQVVRGDSAAYFCASSPQGGLGYTFGSGTRLTVV.

This clonotype was observed many times. The gene calls are TRBV2 and TRBJ1-5; no definite D call. Germline V gene sequence: CDR1 SNHLY, CDR2 FYNNEI. The CDR3 length is 16 residues. Trimming took off 5 bases at V and 0 bases at J, with 14 bases between the two ends. CDR3 DNA sequence: TGTGCCAGCAGTCCCGCACGGGGTCTTAGCAATCAGCCCCAGCATTTT. It specifies CASSPARGLSNQPQHF. Full variable domain (rest looked up from reference TRBV2 and TRBJ1-5): EPEVTQTPSHQVTQMGQEVILRCVPISNHLYFYWYRQILGQKVEFLVSFYNNEISEKSEIFDDQFSVERPDGSNFTLKIRSTKLEDSAMYFCASSPARGLSNQPQHFGDGTRLSIL.

The V call is TRBV9, the J call TRBJ2-7; tentative D call: TRBD1 (5 bases). The CDR3 runs to 15 residues. CDR1 is SGDLS and CDR2 is YYNGEE in the germline V gene. V gave up 0 bases and J gave up 2 bases, with 12 bases separating them. CDR3 region: CASSVGAGLTYEQYF. CDR3 DNA sequence: TGTGCCAGCAGCGTAGGGGCAGGGCTGACCTACGAGCAGTACTTC.

This clonotype was seen ten or more times. The chain carries TRBV6-2 or TRBV6-3 and TRBJ2-1, with 7 bases lining up with TRBD1. CDR1 is MNHEY, CDR2 SVGEGT, per germline. The CDR3 sequence is 15 residues long. With V trimmed by 4 bases and J by 4 bases, 7 bases remained unmatched. Here the CDR3 reads CASSSTGDPYNEQFF. CDR3 nucleotide sequence: TGTGCCAGCAGTTCAACAGGGGATCCATACAATGAGCAGTTCTTC.